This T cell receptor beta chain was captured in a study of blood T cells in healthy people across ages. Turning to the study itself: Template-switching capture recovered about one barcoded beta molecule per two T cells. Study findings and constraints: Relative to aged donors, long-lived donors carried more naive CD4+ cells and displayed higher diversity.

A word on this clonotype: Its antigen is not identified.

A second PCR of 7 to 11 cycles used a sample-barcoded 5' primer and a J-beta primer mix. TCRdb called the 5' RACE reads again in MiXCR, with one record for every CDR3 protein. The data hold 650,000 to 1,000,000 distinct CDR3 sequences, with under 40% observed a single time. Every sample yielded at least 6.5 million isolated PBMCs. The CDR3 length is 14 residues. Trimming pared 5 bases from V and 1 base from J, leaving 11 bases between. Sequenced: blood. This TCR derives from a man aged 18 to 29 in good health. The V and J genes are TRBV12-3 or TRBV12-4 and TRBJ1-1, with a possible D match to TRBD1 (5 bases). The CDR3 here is CASSVGQSNTEAFF. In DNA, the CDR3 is TGTGCCAGCAGTGTAGGACAATCGAACACTGAAGCTTTCTTT.